Given below is one T cell receptor beta chain in context. Its antigen is still unknown. These data come from a study of beta chain features in type 1 diabetes. Expressed TCRB transcripts were sequenced, since all the RNA that had been isolated was reverse transcribed. Using immunoSEQ multiplex PCR, the repertoire was profiled, and TCRdb retains in-frame clones only, with some absent. The sample shows fewer than 300,000 clones, under 13% of them seen only once. CDR3 size: 14 residues. Per the germline V gene, CDR1 is SGHNT and CDR2 is YYREEE (reference sequence). Trimming shortened V by 5 bases and J by 10 bases, and 18 bases separated the two germline ends. Points from the study as a whole: Shorter TCRB CDR3s, moderately but significantly so, marked every one of the four CD4+ subsets in Type 1 diabetes patients.

This clonotype originated in a man in his thirties or forties with type 1 diabetes. Sequenced material: naive CD4+ T cells from blood. V and J are TRBV5-4 and TRBJ1-4; D uncertain. CDR3 amino acids: CASREGLGQAKLFF. In DNA, the CDR3 is TGTGCCAGCAGAGAAGGACTCGGCCAAGCAAAACTGTTTTTT.